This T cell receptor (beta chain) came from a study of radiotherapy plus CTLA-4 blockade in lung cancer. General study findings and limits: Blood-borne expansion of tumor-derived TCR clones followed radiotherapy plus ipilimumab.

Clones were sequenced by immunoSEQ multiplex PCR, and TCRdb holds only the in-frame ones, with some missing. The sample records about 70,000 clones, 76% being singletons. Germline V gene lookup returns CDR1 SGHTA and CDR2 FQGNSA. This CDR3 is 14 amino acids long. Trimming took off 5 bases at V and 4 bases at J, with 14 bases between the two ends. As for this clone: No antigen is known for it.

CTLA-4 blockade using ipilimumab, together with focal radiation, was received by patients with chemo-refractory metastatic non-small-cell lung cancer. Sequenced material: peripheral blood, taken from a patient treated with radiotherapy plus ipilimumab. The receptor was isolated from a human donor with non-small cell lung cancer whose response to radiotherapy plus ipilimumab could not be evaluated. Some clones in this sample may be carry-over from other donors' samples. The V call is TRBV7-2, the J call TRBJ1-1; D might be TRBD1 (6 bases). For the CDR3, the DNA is TGTGCCAGCAGCCGTGGGGGGGGGCTCACTGAAGCTTTCTTT. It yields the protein CASSRGGGLTEAFF.